This T cell receptor beta chain was sequenced for a study of T cell repertoires in cytomegalovirus infection (dated 2019 in TCRdb). Looking at the study overall: Alongside well-studied HLA-B-restricted epitopes, the peptide stimulations were aimed at recently identified HLA-C-restricted CMV epitopes, whose presentation resists viral immunomodulation. Donor HLA type was relevant to the analysis, as public TCR beta signatures indicated carriage of CMV infection together with the matching HLA type. The investigation overall reported the following: In both this cohort and an independent cohort of a few hundred donors, the cumulative frequency of public TCR beta family members distinguished carriers of CMV infection plus the relevant HLA type. The ex vivo response was dominated by HLA-C-restricted CMV-specific TCR beta clonotypes, which also provided the single most frequent clonotype in two of eight donors.

Between the V and J ends, shortened by 2 bases and 11 bases respectively, the junction contains 9 bases. For CDR1 and CDR2, the germline V gene lists MDHEN and SYDVKM. CDR3 length: 11 amino acids, cysteine to phenylalanine. This entry keeps only the CDR3 DNA: 33 bases, framed from base 1. The sample's treatment or condition label, in plain terms: in vitro stimulation with specific CMV peptide epitopes to enrich CMV-specific T cells. As regards this clonotype: No antigen is known for it. No base-level quality is on record; no much larger clone is a single base apart.

Sequencing relied on an Illumina HiSeq 1500. TCRdb reworked the public reads: Q25 trimming with fastp, MiXCR clone assembly, productive beta chains retained. Rows merge per CDR3 protein into single entries with the most common DNA and genes. This sample lists 20,000 to 25,000 distinct CDR3 sequences; around 40% were detected once. The ten most abundant clones make up approximately 94% of the sample. The sequences come from CD8+ T cells from cultured PBMCs, collected from culture after CMV antigen stimulation. Recombination joined TRBV28 with TRBJ1-1, with the D gene not clear enough to name. This TCR derives from a human donor in good health (CMV status not recorded). Some clones in this sample may be carry-over from other donors' samples. The DNA sequence follows: TGTGCCAGCAGTTTAAATGGGGAGGCTTTCTTT. The encoded protein is CASSLNGEAFF.